This T cell receptor (beta chain) was found in a study of T cell responses to AZD1222 COVID-19 vaccine. Only in-frame clones appear in the TCRdb table, and some are missing; sequencing was by immunoSEQ multiplex PCR. The repertoire includes around 140,000 clones, about 92% of them detected once, and 9% to 15% sits in the top ten. Trimming cost V 2 bases and J 2 bases; bases outside gene matches: 5. The CDR3 loop spans 16 amino acids. CDR1 and CDR2 from the germline V gene are KGHDR and SFDVKD. The origin of this receptor is an adult who had recovered from COVID-19. The source material was peripheral blood, sampled after recovery from COVID-19. The rearrangement joins TRBV24-1 to TRBJ2-1, with 7 bases matching TRBD1. DNA for the CDR3: TGTGCCACCAGTGATTCCCAGACAGGGACCTACAATGAGCAGTTCTTC. This encodes CATSDSQTGTYNEQFF.